This T cell receptor (beta chain) emerged from a study of OX40 agonist ivuxolimab in advanced cancers. The J segment lost 1 base and the V segment lost 5 bases, leaving 3 bases of the junction unmatched. The CDR3 runs 14 residues. In germline, CDR1 is MDHEN, CDR2 SYDVKM. Clones were read by immunoSEQ multiplex PCR, and TCRdb kept only the in-frame ones, dropping some. The data contain about 73,000 clones, roughly 86% of them singletons. Regarding this clone: Its target is not known.

Baseline, cycle 4 day 1, and cycle 7 day 1 were the blood sampling points. Findings and caveats of the study: CD8+ T cells averaged more expanded clones than CD4+. Still undetermined is the antigen specificity of the expanded peripheral T cells. At 0.1 to 3.0 mg/kg and by week 6, CD4+ and CD8+ T cells in the blood had expanded clonally.

The clonotype was recovered from an adult with an advanced solid tumor such as melanoma, head and neck, liver or kidney cancer. The rearrangement uses TRBV28 and TRBJ2-3; TRBD1 matches at 7 bases. The sample consisted of CD4+ or CD8+ T cells sorted from blood, taken in a trial of the OX40 agonist ivuxolimab. The CDR3 DNA is TGTGCCAGCAGTGCTACAGGGGGCACAGATACGCAGTATTTT. Protein: CASSATGGTDTQYF. Based on the CDR3 plus reference TRBV28 and TRBJ2-3, the full variable domain is DVKVTQSSRYLVKRTGEKVFLECVQDMDHENMFWYRQDPGLGLRLIYFSYDVKMKEKGDIPEGYSVSREKKERFSLILESASTNQTSMYLCASSATGGTDTQYFGPGTRLTVL.